These T cell receptor beta chains were read from a single sample in a study of blood T cell repertoires in COVID-19. Sequencing used immunoSEQ multiplex PCR; TCRdb keeps in-frame clones, though not all of them. This sample has fewer than 200,000 clones; around nine tenths occur once, and the top ten carry approximately 0.93%. Sequencing input: peripheral blood. The receptors were gathered from a woman younger than 35 who had recovered from COVID-19. The CDR3 runs from the conserved cysteine through the conserved F or W. A D gene is named only where the DNA matches it firmly. Size is omitted from some rows. Given values are once, few, many or a class for expanded clones.

j_call	cdr3_length	clone_size	v_call	d_call	cdr3_nt	cdr3_aa
TRBJ1-2	14	NA	TRBV18	NA	TGTGCCAGCTCACTAAACAGGGAACATTATGGCTACACCTTC	CASSLNREHYGYTF
TRBJ1-2	14	NA	TRBV5-6	NA	TGTGCCAGCAGCTTACTCCGGGGGAACTATGGCTACACCTTC	CASSLLRGNYGYTF
TRBJ2-7	12	NA	TRBV7-2	NA	TGTGCCAGCAGCCCCGCGGGCTACGAGCAGTACTTC	CASSPAGYEQYF
TRBJ2-6	15	NA	TRBV28	NA	TGTGCCAGCAGTTATGAGGGCTCTGGGGCCAACGTCCTGACTTTC	CASSYEGSGANVLTF
TRBJ1-5	15	NA	TRBV5-6	NA	TGTGCCAGCAGCTTGGGTTGGAGAGTCAATCAGCCCCAGCATTTT	CASSLGWRVNQPQHF
TRBJ2-7	14	NA	TRBV3-1/TRBV3-2	NA	TGTGCCAGCAGCCCAAAACAGTTTTACTACGAGCAGTACTTC	CASSPKQFYYEQYF
TRBJ1-2	18	NA	TRBV19	NA	TGTGCCAGTAGTACGCCCCCGGGGACATCCCCAAAAAGATATGGCTACACCTTC	CASSTPPGTSPKRYGYTF
TRBJ1-6	15	NA	TRBV4-1	TRBD1	TGCGCCAGCAGCTCCGACAGGGAATTTAATTCACCCCTCCACTTT	CASSSDREFNSPLHF
TRBJ1-2	14	NA	TRBV4-1	TRBD1	TGCGCCAGCAGGTACGACAGGGGGGACTATGGCTACACCTTC	CASRYDRGDYGYTF
TRBJ1-1	15	once	TRBV27	TRBD1	TGTGCCAGCAGGCCGACAGGGGCACTGAACACTGAAGCTTTCTTT	CASRPTGALNTEAFF
TRBJ2-2	16	NA	TRBV4-1	NA	TGCGCCAGCAGCCAAGAGAATCGCCCACAGGCCGGGGAGCTGTTTTTT	CASSQENRPQAGELFF
TRBJ2-7	17	NA	TRBV6-2/TRBV6-3	TRBD1	TGTGCCAGCAGTTACTCGATTGAGGGGGCCTCACCCTACGAGCAGTACTTC	CASSYSIEGASPYEQYF
TRBJ1-2	16	NA	TRBV28	TRBD1	TGTGCCAGCAGTTTACTGCCGGGACAGGGGAACTATGGCTACACCTTC	CASSLLPGQGNYGYTF
TRBJ2-1	16	NA	TRBV3-1/TRBV3-2	NA	TGTGCCAGCAGCCAAGATCGTGGCGGGGACTACAATGAGCAGTTCTTC	CASSQDRGGDYNEQFF
TRBJ2-5	17	once	TRBV18	TRBD1	TGTGCCAGCTCACCGTACCCGGGACAGAGACCACAAGAGACCCAGTACTTC	CASSPYPGQRPQETQYF
TRBJ2-3	17	NA	TRBV3-1/TRBV3-2	TRBD2	TGTGCCAGCAGCCCGAGCGGACTAGCGGGAGGGATTGGTACGCAGTATTTT	CASSPSGLAGGIGTQYF
TRBJ2-5	17	NA	TRBV20-1	TRBD2	TGCAGTGCTAGTGCACTAGCGGGGGACCTAGGTAGAGAGACCCAGTACTTC	CSASALAGDLGRETQYF
TRBJ2-3	16	few	TRBV5-5	TRBD1	TGTGCCAGCAGCTTGGAGGGTGGGACAGGGGCAGATACGCAGTATTTT	CASSLEGGTGADTQYF
TRBJ1-1	13	NA	TRBV7-9	NA	TGTGCCAGCAGCTTAGGAGGAGGGACTGAAGCTTTCTTT	CASSLGGGTEAFF
TRBJ2-1	14	NA	TRBV10-2	NA	TGCGCCAGCAGCCCCGAGACTGGATACAATGAGCAGTTCTTC	CASSPETGYNEQFF
TRBJ2-5	12	NA	TRBV10-1	NA	TGCGCCAGCAGTGAGGCGCAAGAGACCCAGTACTTC	CASSEAQETQYF
TRBJ2-1	17	NA	TRBV19	TRBD2	TGTGCCAGTAGTCCTAACTCCGGACTAGCGGGAGGGAATGAGCAGTTCTTC	CASSPNSGLAGGNEQFF
TRBJ2-2	15	NA	TRBV27	NA	TGTGCCAGCAAAGTGGGAGCACTCGCCACCGGGGAGCTGTTTTTT	CASKVGALATGELFF